This T cell receptor (beta chain) was profiled in a study of shared T cell receptors in the human thymus. Assay: immunoSEQ multiplex PCR; the TCRdb copy retains only in-frame clones and omits some. The sample has fewer than 700,000 clones, around 87% seen once; the top ten hold about 0.01%. The J segment lost 2 bases and the V segment lost 2 bases, leaving 10 bases of the junction unmatched. CDR1 and CDR2 from the germline V gene are WNHNN and SYGVQD (reference sequence). The CDR3 is made up of 17 amino acids. These data were also reused for a study on human thymus T cells. According to that study: Having corrective surgery for congenital heart defects, healthy Finnish infants were the ones who donated. Resections obtained during corrective heart surgery supplied the thymus tissue. Thymic and blood repertoires showed apparently biased V and J gene usage.

Source material: thymocytes. This chain uses TRBV10-1 with TRBJ2-7, with 9 bases lining up with TRBD2. The clonotype comes from a boy younger than two with a congenital heart defect. CDR3 region: CASSERGEREVTYEQYF. The CDR3 DNA reads as TGCGCCAGCAGTGAGCGGGGGGAGCGGGAGGTTACCTACGAGCAGTACTTC.